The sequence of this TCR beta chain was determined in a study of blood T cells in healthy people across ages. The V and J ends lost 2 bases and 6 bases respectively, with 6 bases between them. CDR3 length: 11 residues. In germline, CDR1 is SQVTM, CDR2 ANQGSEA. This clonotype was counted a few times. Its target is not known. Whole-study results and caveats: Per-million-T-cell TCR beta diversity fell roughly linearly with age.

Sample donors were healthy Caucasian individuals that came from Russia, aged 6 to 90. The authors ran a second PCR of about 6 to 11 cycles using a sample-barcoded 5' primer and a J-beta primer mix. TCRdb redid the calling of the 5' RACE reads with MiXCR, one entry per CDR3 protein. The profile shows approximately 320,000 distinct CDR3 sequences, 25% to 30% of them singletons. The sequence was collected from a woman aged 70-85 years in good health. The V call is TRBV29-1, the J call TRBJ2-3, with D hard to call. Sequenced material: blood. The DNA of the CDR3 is TGCAGCGTTGAATGGCGGGATACGCAGTATTTT. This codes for CSVEWRDTQYF.